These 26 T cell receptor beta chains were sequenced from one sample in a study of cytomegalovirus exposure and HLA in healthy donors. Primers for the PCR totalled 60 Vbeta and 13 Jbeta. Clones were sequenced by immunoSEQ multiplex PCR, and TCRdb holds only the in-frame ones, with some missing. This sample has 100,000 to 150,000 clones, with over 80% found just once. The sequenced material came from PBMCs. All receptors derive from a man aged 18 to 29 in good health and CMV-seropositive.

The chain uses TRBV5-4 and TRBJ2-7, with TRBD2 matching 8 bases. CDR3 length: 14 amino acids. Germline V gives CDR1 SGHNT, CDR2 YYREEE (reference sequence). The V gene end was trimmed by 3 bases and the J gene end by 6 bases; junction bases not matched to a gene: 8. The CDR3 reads CASSSGLAPGEQYF. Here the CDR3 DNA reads TGTGCCAGCAGCTCCGGACTAGCCCCCGGCGAGCAGTACTTC.

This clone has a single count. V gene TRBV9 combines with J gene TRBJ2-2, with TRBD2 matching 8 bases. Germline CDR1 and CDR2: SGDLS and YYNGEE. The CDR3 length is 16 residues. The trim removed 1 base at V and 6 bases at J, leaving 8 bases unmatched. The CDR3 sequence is CASSVQPGRGAGELFF. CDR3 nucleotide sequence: TGTGCCAGCAGCGTACAGCCTGGGCGGGGGGCCGGGGAGCTGTTTTTT.

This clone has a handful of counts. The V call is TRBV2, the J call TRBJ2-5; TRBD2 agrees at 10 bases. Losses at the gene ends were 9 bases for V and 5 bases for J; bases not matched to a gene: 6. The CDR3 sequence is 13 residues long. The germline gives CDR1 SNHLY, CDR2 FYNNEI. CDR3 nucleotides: TGTGCCAGTTCGGGACTAGCGAAGGAGACCCAGTACTTC. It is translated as CASSGLAKETQYF.

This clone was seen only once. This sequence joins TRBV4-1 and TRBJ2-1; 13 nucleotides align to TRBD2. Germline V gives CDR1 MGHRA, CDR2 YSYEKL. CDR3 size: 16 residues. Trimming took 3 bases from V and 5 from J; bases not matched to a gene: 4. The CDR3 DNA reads TGCGCCAGCAGCCACCTGACTAGCGGGGGGCACAATGAGCAGTTCTTC. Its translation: CASSHLTSGGHNEQFF.

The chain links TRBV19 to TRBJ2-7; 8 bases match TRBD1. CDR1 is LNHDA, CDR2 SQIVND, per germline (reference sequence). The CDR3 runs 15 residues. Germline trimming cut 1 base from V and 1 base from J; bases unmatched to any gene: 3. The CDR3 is CASSIGQGLSYEQYF. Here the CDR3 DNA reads TGTGCCAGTAGTATAGGACAGGGGTTATCCTACGAGCAGTACTTC.

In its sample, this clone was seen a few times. Here the CDR3 reads CASSQGLAPNEQFF. The CDR3 coding sequence is TGTGCCAGCAGTCAGGGACTAGCGCCCAATGAGCAGTTCTTC. The rearrangement joins TRBV5-6 to TRBJ2-1; TRBD2 matches at 10 bases. After removal of 5 bases from V and 6 bases from J, the junction contained 5 bases not matched to a gene. Germline values: CDR1 SGHDT, CDR2 YYEEEE. This CDR3 comprises 14 residues.

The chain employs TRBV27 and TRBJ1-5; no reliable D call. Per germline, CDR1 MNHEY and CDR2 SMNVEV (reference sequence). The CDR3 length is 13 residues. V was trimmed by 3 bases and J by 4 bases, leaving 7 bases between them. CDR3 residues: CASSLSDNQPQHF. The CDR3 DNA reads TGTGCCAGCAGTTTGTCAGATAATCAGCCCCAGCATTTT.

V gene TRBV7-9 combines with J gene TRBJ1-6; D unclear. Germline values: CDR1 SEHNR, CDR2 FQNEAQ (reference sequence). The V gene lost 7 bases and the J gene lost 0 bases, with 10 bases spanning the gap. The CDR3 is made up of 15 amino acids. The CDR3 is CASMPGSSYNSPLHF. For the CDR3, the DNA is TGTGCCAGCATGCCAGGTAGCTCCTATAATTCACCCCTCCACTTT.

CDR3 loop: CASSPVFSNQPQHF. The CDR3 DNA reads TGTGCCAGTAGCCCGGTTTTTTCCAATCAGCCCCAGCATTTT. This chain joins TRBV19 and TRBJ1-5; D is unclear. Deletions cut 6 bases from V and 3 bases from J, with 12 bases between. The CDR3 spans 14 residues. Germline CDR1 LNHDA, CDR2 SQIVND (reference sequence). The variable domain in full, with the rest retrieved from reference TRBV19 and TRBJ1-5, is DGGITQSPKYLFRKEGQNVTLSCEQNLNHDAMYWYRQDPGQGLRLIYYSQIVNDFQKGDIAEGYSVSREKKESFPLTVTSAQKNPTAFYLCASSPVFSNQPQHFGDGTRLSIL.

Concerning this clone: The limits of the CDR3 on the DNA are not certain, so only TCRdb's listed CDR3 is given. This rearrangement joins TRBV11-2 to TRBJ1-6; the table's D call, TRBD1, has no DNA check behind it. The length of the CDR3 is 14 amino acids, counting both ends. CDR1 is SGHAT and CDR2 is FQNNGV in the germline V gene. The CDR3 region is CASSFGTGNSPFHF.

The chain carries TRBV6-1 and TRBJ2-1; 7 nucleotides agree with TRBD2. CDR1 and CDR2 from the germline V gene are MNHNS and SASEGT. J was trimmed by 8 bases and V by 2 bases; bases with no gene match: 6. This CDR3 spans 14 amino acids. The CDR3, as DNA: TGTGCCAGCAGTGAACCCGGGGAGGGCGATGAGCAGTTCTTC. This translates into CASSEPGEGDEQFF.

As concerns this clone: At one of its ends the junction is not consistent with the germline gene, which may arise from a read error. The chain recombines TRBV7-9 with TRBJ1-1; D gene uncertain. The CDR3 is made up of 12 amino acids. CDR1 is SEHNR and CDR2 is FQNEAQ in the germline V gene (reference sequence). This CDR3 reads CSSSLYRAEAFF. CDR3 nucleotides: TGTTCCAGCAGCTTATATAGAGCTGAAGCTTTCTTT.

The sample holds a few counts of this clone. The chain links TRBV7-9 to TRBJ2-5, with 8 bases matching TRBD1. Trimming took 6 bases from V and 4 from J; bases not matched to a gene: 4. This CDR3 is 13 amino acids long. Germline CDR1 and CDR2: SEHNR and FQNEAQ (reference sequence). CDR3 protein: CASRRGQGETQYF. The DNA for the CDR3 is TGTGCCAGCAGACGTGGACAGGGAGAGACCCAGTACTTC.

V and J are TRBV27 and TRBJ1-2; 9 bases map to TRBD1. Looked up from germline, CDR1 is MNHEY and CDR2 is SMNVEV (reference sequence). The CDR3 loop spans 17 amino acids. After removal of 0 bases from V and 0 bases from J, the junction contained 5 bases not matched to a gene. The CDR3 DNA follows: TGTGCCAGCAGTTTATCTGGACAGGGGACCTCTAACTATGGCTACACCTTC. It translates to CASSLSGQGTSNYGYTF.

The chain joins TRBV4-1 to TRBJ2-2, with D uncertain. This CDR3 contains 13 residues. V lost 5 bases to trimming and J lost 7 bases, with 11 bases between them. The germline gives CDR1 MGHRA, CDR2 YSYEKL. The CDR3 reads CASSSDSGGELFF. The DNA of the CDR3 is TGCGCCAGCAGCTCCGACTCGGGCGGGGAGCTGTTTTTT.

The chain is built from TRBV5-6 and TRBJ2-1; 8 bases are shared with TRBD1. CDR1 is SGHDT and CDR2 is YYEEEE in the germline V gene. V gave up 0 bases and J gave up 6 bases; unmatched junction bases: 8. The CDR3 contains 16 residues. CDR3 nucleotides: TGTGCCAGCAGCTTGGAGGTGGGGGACAGGCTCAATGAGCAGTTCTTC. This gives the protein CASSLEVGDRLNEQFF.

CDR3 amino acids: CASSIYPGQRNQPQHF. The DNA for the CDR3 is TGTGCCAGCAGTATTTACCCGGGACAGCGGAATCAGCCCCAGCATTTT. The rearrangement joins TRBV28 to TRBJ1-5; TRBD1 aligns across 7 bases. The CDR3 consists of 16 residues. The ends lost 5 bases at V and 4 bases at J; junction bases unmatched: 11. CDR1 and CDR2 from the germline V gene are MDHEN and SYDVKM.

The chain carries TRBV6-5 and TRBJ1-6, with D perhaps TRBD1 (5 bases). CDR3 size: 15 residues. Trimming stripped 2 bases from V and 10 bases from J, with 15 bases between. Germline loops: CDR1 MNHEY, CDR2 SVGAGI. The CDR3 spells CASSYAGGEMSPLHF. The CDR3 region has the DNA TGTGCCAGCAGTTACGCGGGGGGGGAAATGTCACCCCTCCACTTT.

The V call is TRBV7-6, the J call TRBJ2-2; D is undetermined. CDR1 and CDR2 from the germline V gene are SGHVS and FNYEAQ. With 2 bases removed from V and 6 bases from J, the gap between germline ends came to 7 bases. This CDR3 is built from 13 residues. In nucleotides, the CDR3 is TGTGCCAGCAGCTTATTTGGCCCCGGGGAGCTGTTTTTT. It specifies CASSLFGPGELFF.

The CDR3 sequence is CASSIRSYREGVGTEAFF. CDR3 nucleotides: TGTGCCAGTAGTATCCGGAGTTATCGGGAGGGAGTGGGCACTGAAGCTTTCTTT. The chain combines TRBV19 with TRBJ1-1; D gene ambiguous. The CDR3 length is 18 residues. V lost 3 bases and J 4 bases, leaving 24 bases between the germline ends. Germline loops: CDR1 LNHDA, CDR2 SQIVND (reference sequence).

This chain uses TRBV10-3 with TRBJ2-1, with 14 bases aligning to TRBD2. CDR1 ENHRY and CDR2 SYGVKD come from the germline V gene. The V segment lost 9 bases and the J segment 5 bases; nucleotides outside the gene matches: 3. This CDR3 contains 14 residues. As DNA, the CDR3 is TGTGCCATTATGACTAGCGGGGGGGACAATGAGCAGTTCTTC. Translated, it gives CAIMTSGGDNEQFF.

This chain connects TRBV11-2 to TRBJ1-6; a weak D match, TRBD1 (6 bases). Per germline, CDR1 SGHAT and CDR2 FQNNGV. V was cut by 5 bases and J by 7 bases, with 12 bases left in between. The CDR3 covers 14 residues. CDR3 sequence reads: CASSRQVTNSPLHF. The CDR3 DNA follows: TGTGCCAGCAGCCGACAGGTGACCAATTCACCCCTCCACTTT.

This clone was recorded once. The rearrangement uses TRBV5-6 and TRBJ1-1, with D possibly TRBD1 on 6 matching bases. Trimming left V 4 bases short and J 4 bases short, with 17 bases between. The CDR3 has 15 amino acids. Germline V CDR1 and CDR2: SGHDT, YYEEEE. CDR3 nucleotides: TGTGCCAGCAGCGAAAAGGGGGAGGGGCCCACTGAAGCTTTCTTT. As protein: CASSEKGEGPTEAFF.

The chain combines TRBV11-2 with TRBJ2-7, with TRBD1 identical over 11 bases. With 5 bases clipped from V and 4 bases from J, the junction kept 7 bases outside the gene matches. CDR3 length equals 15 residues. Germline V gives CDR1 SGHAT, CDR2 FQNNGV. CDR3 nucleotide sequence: TGTGCCAGCAGCCCCTCCCGGGACAGGGGGTACGAGCAGTACTTC. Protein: CASSPSRDRGYEQYF.

CDR3 residues: CASSQDLSGGVSYNEQFF. The CDR3 DNA reads as TGTGCCAGCAGCCAAGATCTGAGCGGGGGGGTGTCCTACAATGAGCAGTTCTTC. The chain carries TRBV4-2 and TRBJ2-1; 10 bases fit TRBD2. The CDR3 is 18 amino acids. V was clipped by 0 bases and J by 1 base; unmatched bases: 6. Germline CDR1 LGHNA, CDR2 YNFKEQ.

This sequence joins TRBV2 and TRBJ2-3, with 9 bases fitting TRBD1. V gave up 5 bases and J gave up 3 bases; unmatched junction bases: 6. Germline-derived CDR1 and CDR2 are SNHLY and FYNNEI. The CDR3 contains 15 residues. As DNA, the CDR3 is TGTGCCAGCAGTTGGGGACAGGGTGGTACAGATACGCAGTATTTT. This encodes CASSWGQGGTDTQYF.